This T cell receptor beta chain is drawn from a study of blood T cell repertoires in COVID-19. In the study overall: PBMCs, B-cell-depleted T cells, or T cells provided the cDNA or gDNA that made up the material.

Clones were read by immunoSEQ multiplex PCR, and TCRdb kept only the in-frame ones, dropping some. This table has 70,000 or so clones, 85% to 90% appearing once. The sequence came from a man between 60 and 75 years old with acute or convalescent COVID-19. The sample was peripheral blood.

The CDR3 DNA reads TGTGCCAGCAGCGTAGGAGGGACAGAAATTTACGAGCAGTACTTC. This encodes CASSVGGTEIYEQYF. J is TRBJ2-7 and V is TRBV9; 7 positions match TRBD1. CDR3 size: 15 residues. Germline V gene data show CDR1 as SGDLS and CDR2 as YYNGEE. V shed 0 bases and J 4 bases; nucleotides not matched to a gene: 7.